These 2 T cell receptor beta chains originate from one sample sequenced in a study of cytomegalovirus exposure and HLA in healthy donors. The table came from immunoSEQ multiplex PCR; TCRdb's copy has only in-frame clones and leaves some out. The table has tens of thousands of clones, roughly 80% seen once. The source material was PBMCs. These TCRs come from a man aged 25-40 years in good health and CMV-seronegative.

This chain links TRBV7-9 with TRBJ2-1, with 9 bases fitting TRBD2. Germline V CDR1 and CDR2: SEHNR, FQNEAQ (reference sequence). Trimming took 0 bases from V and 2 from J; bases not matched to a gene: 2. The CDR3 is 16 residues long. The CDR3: CASSLAASGAYNEQFF. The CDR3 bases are TGTGCCAGCAGCTTAGCAGCTAGCGGGGCCTACAATGAGCAGTTCTTC.

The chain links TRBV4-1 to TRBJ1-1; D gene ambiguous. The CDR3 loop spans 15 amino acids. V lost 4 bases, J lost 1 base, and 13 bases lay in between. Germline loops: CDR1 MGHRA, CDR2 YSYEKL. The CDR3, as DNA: TGCGCCAGCAGCCTCCCCGGCGGTGGGAACACTGAAGCTTTCTTT. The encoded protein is CASSLPGGGNTEAFF.